This T cell receptor beta chain was retrieved from a study of tumor-infiltrating lymphocytes in primary liver carcinoma. The wider study: Read depth, roughly 3.5 to 7.13 million productive TCRbeta reads, did not differ significantly between tissues.

Study-wide results and limits: Tumor top-250-clone fractions significantly exceeded those of blood (p = 0.039).

With respect to this clonotype: Its antigen is as yet unknown. One end of the junction does not line up with germline, which may come from a read error.

Germline CDR1 is MNHEY and CDR2 is SVGAGI. This CDR3 spans 15 amino acids. The study co-extracted DNA and RNA from around 20-30 mg of unsorted bulk tissue. Starting material of about 450 ng total RNA yielded TCR beta cDNA via a constant-region primer. The TCR beta library was amplified through three nested multiplex PCR rounds in a modified ARM-PCR procedure. TRBV1-TRBV30 forward primers and a C-beta reverse primer were used in the first two PCR rounds, which each ran for around 10 cycles. MiXCR, applied by TCRdb to the multiplex PCR reads, yields one record per CDR3 protein. The data show tens of thousands of distinct CDR3 sequences, about three quarters seen once.

The rearrangement links TRBV6-5 to TRBJ1-1; D is possibly TRBD1 (5 bases). Sequenced: tumor-adjacent normal liver tissue. The receptor comes from a man aged 35-49 years with primary liver carcinoma and hepatitis B virus infection. As DNA, the CDR3 is TGTGCCAGCAGTTACGCGGGCAGGGTGAACACTGAAACTTTCTTT. Translation gives CASSYAGRVNTETFF.